This section outlines one T cell receptor (beta chain) sequence together with its context. The antigen is not known. The V end was cut by 0 bases, the J end by 7 bases, with 15 bases between. Per germline, CDR1 MGHRA and CDR2 YSYEKL. The CDR3 runs to 15 residues. The sample is drawn from a study of T cells in Graves' hyperthyroidism and ophthalmopathy. Study observations and caveats: A median approximately 6.5 months before onset, the model predicted ophthalmopathy.

Each 10 ml fresh peripheral blood draw supplied the PBMCs. There were TCR beta CDR3 regions amplified from RNA transcripts. A set of HTBI primers served as the primers for a first-round RT-PCR of the TCR CDR3. MiXCR, run by TCRdb on the multiplex PCR reads, gives a single entry per CDR3 protein. The sample has about 480,000 distinct CDR3 sequences, approximately 14% seen once. Sequencing was done on a sample of blood. J is TRBJ1-1 and V is TRBV4-1; D remains ambiguous. The source of this sequence is a young woman with Graves' hyperthyroidism. CDR3 sequence: CASSQEMGSPNEAFF. The CDR3 DNA is TGCGCCAGCAGCCAAGAAATGGGATCGCCTAATGAAGCTTTCTTT.